These 32 T cell receptor beta chains were all obtained from the same sample, sequenced in a study of cytomegalovirus exposure and HLA in healthy donors (dated by TCRdb to the late 2010s). The library was prepared using the immunoSEQ multiplex PCR assay. TCRdb carries this immuneACCESS record with in-frame sequences only. Its versions omit some clonotypes, under half of them owing to an unresolved V gene in the studies checked, with the rest unexplained. This sample has 100,000 to 150,000 clones in its table, and 89% of those were observed once. Clones ranked in the top ten supply around 1.2% of the sample. Sequenced input: PBMCs. These receptors all come from a woman younger than 30 in good health and CMV-seronegative.

The chain uses TRBV5-8 and TRBJ2-7; possible D gene TRBD2, 6 bases. In germline, CDR1 is SGHTS, CDR2 YDEGEE. The CDR3 has 12 residues. With 5 bases removed from V and 3 bases from J, the gap between germline ends came to 9 bases. The CDR3 sequence is CASRAGSYEQYF. The DNA for the CDR3 is TGTGCCAGCAGGGCGGGAAGCTACGAGCAGTACTTC.

The CDR3 sequence: CASSYLGQGAYEQYF. In DNA form, the CDR3 reads TGTGCCAGCAGTTACTTGGGACAGGGGGCCTACGAGCAGTACTTC. The chain couples TRBV6-5 to TRBJ2-7; 11 nucleotides match TRBD1. This CDR3 is 15 amino acids long. J lost 2 bases, V lost 1 base, and 1 base had no gene match. Germline CDR1 MNHEY, CDR2 SVGAGI.

The chain joins TRBV7-6 to TRBJ2-1; 10 positions agree with TRBD2. Germline V gene data show CDR1 as SGHVS and CDR2 as FNYEAQ. Germline trimming cut 2 bases from V and 8 bases from J; bases unmatched to any gene: 6. The CDR3 consists of 15 residues. CDR3 amino acids: CASSLRRGTSDEQFF. In DNA form, the CDR3 reads TGTGCCAGCAGCTTACGCAGAGGGACTAGCGATGAGCAGTTCTTC.

The V call is TRBV28, the J call TRBJ2-6, with 8 bases identical to TRBD2. J was trimmed by 0 bases and V by 7 bases; bases with no gene match: 2. The CDR3 consists of 15 residues. Germline assignment: CDR1 MDHEN and CDR2 SYDVKM. CDR3 coding DNA: TGTGCCAGCACCGCGGGGGGCTCTGGGGCCAACGTCCTGACTTTC. Amino acid sequence: CASTAGGSGANVLTF.

This rearrangement joins TRBV9 to TRBJ2-5; D is uncertain. Trimming shortened V by 0 bases and J by 4 bases, and 10 bases separated the two germline ends. This CDR3 comprises 14 residues. The germline V gene encodes CDR1 SGDLS and CDR2 YYNGEE. CDR3: CASSVESGSETQYF. For the CDR3, the DNA is TGTGCCAGCAGCGTAGAATCCGGGTCAGAGACCCAGTACTTC.

The chain combines TRBV7-2 with TRBJ2-7; no reliable D call. Trimming left V 3 bases short and J 2 bases short, with 5 bases between. This CDR3 spans 12 amino acids. In germline, CDR1 is SGHTA, CDR2 FQGNSA. CDR3 sequence (DNA): TGTGCCAGCAGCTTGGCAGCCTACGAGCAGTACTTC. Its protein is CASSLAAYEQYF.

The genes are TRBV18 and TRBJ2-7; 10 bases fit TRBD1. The CDR3 runs 15 residues. Trimming cost V 6 bases and J 3 bases; bases outside gene matches: 8. Germline CDR1 is KGHSH and CDR2 is LQKENI. DNA for the CDR3: TGTGCCAGCTCGCAAGACAGGGGGCTCTTCTACGAGCAGTACGTC. It is translated as CASSQDRGLFYEQYV.

V usage is TRBV6-5 and J usage is TRBJ1-4; a possible D gene is TRBD1 (5 bases). Looked up from germline, CDR1 is MNHEY and CDR2 is SVGAGI. The germline V and J ends were trimmed by 7 bases and 8 bases, with 17 bases remaining between them. There are 14 residues in the CDR3. The CDR3 protein is CASKDLQDGEKLFF. CDR3 bases: TGTGCCAGCAAGGATTTACAGGACGGGGAAAAACTGTTTTTT.

The V and J genes are TRBV6-6 and TRBJ2-5, with D maybe TRBD2 (5 bases). Trimming pared 6 bases from V and 5 bases from J, leaving 10 bases between. The germline CDR1 and CDR2 sequences are MNHNY and SVGAGI (reference sequence). This CDR3 contains 12 residues. The CDR3 loop reads CASSSGMETQYF. The CDR3 DNA follows: TGTGCCAGCAGCTCGGGGATGGAGACCCAGTACTTC.

This rearrangement joins TRBV28 to TRBJ1-2; D uncertain. V was clipped by 5 bases and J by 4 bases, with 8 bases between them. The CDR3 sequence is 12 residues long. Germline V gene lookup returns CDR1 MDHEN and CDR2 SYDVKM. CDR3 region: CASSVALYGYTF. DNA of the CDR3: TGTGCCAGCAGTGTCGCGCTCTATGGCTACACCTTC.

The chain uses TRBV7-2 and TRBJ2-1, with D possibly TRBD1 on 6 matching bases. The germline V and J ends were trimmed by 3 bases and 6 bases, with 18 bases remaining between them. The CDR3 length is 16 residues. Per germline, CDR1 SGHTA and CDR2 FQGNSA. The CDR3 spells CASSLQGTSPSNEQFF. DNA for the CDR3: TGTGCCAGCAGCTTGCAGGGGACGTCCCCCTCCAATGAGCAGTTCTTC. The variable domain in full, completed from reference TRBV7-2 and TRBJ2-1, reads GAGVSQSPSNKVTEKGKDVELRCDPISGHTALYWYRQSLGQGLEFLIYFQGNSAPDKSGLPSDRFSAERTGGSVSTLTIQRTQQEDSAVYLCASSLQGTSPSNEQFFGPGTRLTVL.

Only a few counts were recorded for this clone. This CDR3 is CASSAERRGNEQYF. The CDR3, as DNA: TGTGCCAGCAGCGCGGAAAGGAGAGGCAACGAGCAGTACTTC. The J gene is TRBJ2-7, the V gene TRBV2; D unresolved. V dropped 6 bases and J dropped 5 bases, with 17 bases sitting between them. The CDR3 runs 14 residues. Germline V CDR1 and CDR2: SNHLY, FYNNEI.

The chain joins TRBV2 to TRBJ2-7, with a weak D call TRBD1 (6 bases). This CDR3 has 12 amino acids. CDR1 and CDR2 from the germline V gene are SNHLY and FYNNEI. Trimming removed 7 bases at V and 10 bases at J, with 17 bases between. Here the CDR3 DNA reads TGTGCCAGCATAACCGGGACAAGGACTCAGTACGTC. As protein: CASITGTRTQYV.

This chain uses TRBV14 with TRBJ2-1, with 9 positions matching TRBD1. V was pared by 4 bases and J by 4 bases, with 8 bases of the junction left unmatched. This CDR3 comprises 16 residues. The germline gives CDR1 SGHDN, CDR2 FVKESK. The CDR3 spells CASSRPSQGAYNEQFF. The CDR3 bases are TGTGCCAGCAGCCGCCCCTCACAGGGGGCGTACAATGAGCAGTTCTTC.

V is TRBV27 and J is TRBJ1-1, with D possibly TRBD1 on 6 matching bases. Germline CDR1 reads MNHEY; CDR2 reads SMNVEV (reference sequence). Trimming cost V 6 bases and J 4 bases, with 18 bases left between them. This CDR3 is 15 amino acids long. The CDR3 DNA sequence: TGTGCCAGCAGCATTACAGGGTTATTGGGCACTGAAGCTTTCTTT. Translation gives CASSITGLLGTEAFF.

This chain uses TRBV19 with TRBJ1-1; the match to TRBD1 covers 9 bases. Germline V CDR1 and CDR2: LNHDA, SQIVND (reference sequence). This CDR3 contains 15 residues. V lost 3 bases, J lost 6 bases, and 8 bases stayed unmatched. The chain's CDR3 is CASSISGQGISEAFF. The DNA for the CDR3 is TGTGCCAGTAGTATTTCGGGACAGGGTATCTCTGAAGCTTTCTTT.

The chain couples TRBV6-1 to TRBJ2-3, with 13 bases matching TRBD2. From germline, CDR1 is MNHNS and CDR2 SASEGT. This CDR3 is 18 amino acids long. V gave up 4 bases and J gave up 1 base; unmatched junction bases: 8. CDR3 sequence reads: CASSGTSGRARGTDTQYF. CDR3 coding DNA: TGTGCCAGCAGTGGAACTAGCGGGAGGGCCCGCGGCACAGATACGCAGTATTTT.

The V and J genes are TRBV7-6 and TRBJ2-1; TRBD1 matches at 7 bases. V lost 4 bases to trimming and J lost 4 bases; unmatched junction nucleotides: 4. Germline loops: CDR1 SGHVS, CDR2 FNYEAQ. The CDR3 sequence is 14 residues long. The CDR3 bases are TGTGCCAGCAGCTCCTCGGACAGGTACAATGAGCAGTTCTTC. This translates into CASSSSDRYNEQFF.

This clone was recorded only once. The genes are TRBV12-1 and TRBJ1-1; the table gives TRBD1 as D, unverified against the DNA. TRBV12-1 is a documented pseudogene. This CDR3 has 19 residues. CDR3 sequence (DNA): TGTGCCAGCAGCTTAGGGTTAGGGCCAGGGGGTCCTCAACCCTATAGGGCTTTCTTT. Protein: CASSLGLGPGGPQPYRAFF.

The gene calls are TRBV6-6 and TRBJ2-3, with TRBD2 matching 7 bases. Losses at the gene ends were 2 bases for V and 6 bases for J; bases not matched to a gene: 8. Germline V lookup: CDR1 MNHNY, CDR2 SVGAGI (reference sequence). The CDR3 length is 15 residues. The CDR3 nucleotides are TGTGCCAGCAGTTACCGCGGGGGAGAGGTGGATACGCAGTATTTT. It encodes CASSYRGGEVDTQYF.

V gene TRBV19 combines with J gene TRBJ2-7; TRBD1 is a possible D gene (5 bases). The CDR3 has 13 amino acids. Trimming stripped 5 bases from V and 6 bases from J, with 14 bases between. In germline, CDR1 is LNHDA, CDR2 SQIVND (reference sequence). The CDR3 loop reads CASSLRGQPEQYF. The CDR3 DNA reads TGTGCCAGTAGTCTTAGAGGACAACCCGAGCAGTACTTC. The full variable domain, its missing parts supplied by reference TRBV19 and TRBJ2-7, is DGGITQSPKYLFRKEGQNVTLSCEQNLNHDAMYWYRQDPGQGLRLIYYSQIVNDFQKGDIAEGYSVSREKKESFPLTVTSAQKNPTAFYLCASSLRGQPEQYFGPGTRLTVT.

The rearrangement joins TRBV30 to TRBJ1-2; D call uncertain. This CDR3 region has 13 residues. Germline V gene lookup returns CDR1 GTSNPN and CDR2 SVGIG (reference sequence). Trimming shortened V by 2 bases and J by 3 bases, and 10 bases separated the two germline ends. The CDR3 sequence is CAWSSGRDYGYTF. DNA of the CDR3: TGTGCCTGGAGTTCAGGCAGAGACTATGGCTACACCTTC. Supplemented by reference TRBV30 and TRBJ1-2, the full variable domain reads SQTIHQWPATLVQPVGSPLSLECTVEGTSNPNLYWYRQAAGRGLQLLFYSVGIGQISSEVPQNLSASRPQDRQFILSSKKLLLSDSGFYLCAWSSGRDYGYTFGSGTRLTVV.

The CDR3 sequence: CAGRDMSEQYF. The CDR3 nucleotides read TGTGCCGGCCGGGACATGAGCGAGCAGTACTTC. This chain uses TRBV19 with TRBJ2-7; D possibly corresponds to TRBD1 (6 bases). Trimming cost V 11 bases and J 6 bases, with 14 bases left between them. The CDR3 has 11 amino acids. Germline CDR1 reads LNHDA; CDR2 reads SQIVND (reference sequence).

The CDR3 sequence is CASSERDRLNTEAFF. The CDR3 DNA follows: TGCGCCAGCAGTGAGAGGGACAGGTTGAACACTGAAGCTTTCTTT. The chain carries TRBV10-2 and TRBJ1-1; 8 bases are a match to TRBD1. Looked up from germline, CDR1 is WSHSY and CDR2 is SAAADI. Germline trimming cut 2 bases from V and 0 bases from J; bases unmatched to any gene: 2. This CDR3 is built from 15 residues.

This chain links TRBV19 with TRBJ2-3; possible D gene TRBD2, 5 bases. Germline V gene sequence: CDR1 LNHDA, CDR2 SQIVND (reference sequence). The CDR3 length is 16 residues. V was cut by 7 bases and J by 1 base, with 18 bases left in between. The DNA for the CDR3 is TGTGCCAGTACCCTAGGTCCGGGATGGGGCACAGATACGCAGTATTTT. This translates into CASTLGPGWGTDTQYF.

This clone was detected only once. This chain connects TRBV5-4 to TRBJ2-7, with 11 bases identical to TRBD2. Germline V gene sequence: CDR1 SGHNT, CDR2 YYREEE (reference sequence). V lost 0 bases to trimming and J lost 5 bases; unmatched junction nucleotides: 10. This CDR3 has 17 amino acids. The CDR3 protein is CASSLAGTSGSYHEQYF. CDR3 DNA: TGTGCCAGCAGCTTGGCCGGTACTAGCGGGAGTTACCACGAGCAGTACTTC. The whole variable domain, filled in from reference TRBV5-4 and TRBJ2-7, reads ETGVTQSPTHLIKTRGQQVTLRCSSQSGHNTVSWYQQALGQGPQFIFQYYREEENGRGNFPPRFSGLQFPNYSSELNVNALELDDSALYLCASSLAGTSGSYHEQYFGPGTRLTVT.

The rearrangement joins TRBV28 to TRBJ2-7; D is unclear. CDR3 size: 14 residues. Germline CDR1 MDHEN, CDR2 SYDVKM. Trimming cost V 6 bases and J 7 bases, with 19 bases left between them. The CDR3 here is CASRGWGRAWEQYV. Here the CDR3 DNA reads TGTGCCAGCAGAGGTTGGGGTCGGGCCTGGGAGCAGTACGTC.

The chain couples TRBV5-4 to TRBJ2-7, with D possibly being TRBD2 (5 bases). The CDR3 totals 14 residues. V gave up 5 bases and J gave up 3 bases, with 15 bases separating them. Germline-derived CDR1 and CDR2 are SGHNT and YYREEE (reference sequence). CDR3 region: CASRIPGCGYEQYF. DNA of the CDR3: TGTGCCAGCAGAATTCCGGGATGCGGCTACGAGCAGTACTTC. The full variable domain, rest sourced from reference TRBV5-4 and TRBJ2-7, is ETGVTQSPTHLIKTRGQQVTLRCSSQSGHNTVSWYQQALGQGPQFIFQYYREEENGRGNFPPRFSGLQFPNYSSELNVNALELDDSALYLCASRIPGCGYEQYFGPGTRLTVT.

The chain combines TRBV4-1 with TRBJ1-5, with a tentative D call TRBD1 (6 bases). The germline V and J ends were trimmed by 4 bases and 0 bases, with 10 bases remaining between them. CDR1 MGHRA and CDR2 YSYEKL come from the germline V gene. The CDR3 spans 15 residues. The CDR3 DNA reads TGCGCCAGCAGCCTGGGAGGGGGTAGCAATCAGCCCCAGCATTTT. Its protein product is CASSLGGGSNQPQHF.

To note about this clone: The same CDR3 can be traced to other DNA sequences in this sample. V gene TRBV7-6 combines with J gene TRBJ2-3, with 10 bases lining up with TRBD1. Trimming removed 4 bases from V and 3 bases from J; junction bases left unmatched: 1. The CDR3 has 14 amino acids. The germline gives CDR1 SGHVS, CDR2 FNYEAQ. CDR3 protein: CASSSGQGTDTQYF. The CDR3 DNA reads as TGTGCCAGCAGCTCGGGACAGGGGACAGATACGCAGTATTTT. The full variable domain, with the rest looked up from reference TRBV7-6 and TRBJ2-3, is GAGVSQSPRYKVTKRGQDVALRCDPISGHVSLYWYRQALGQGPEFLTYFNYEAQQDKSGLPNDRFSAERPEGSISTLTIQRTEQRDSAMYRCASSSGQGTDTQYFGPGTRLTVL.

This chain uses TRBV5-5 with TRBJ1-1; maybe TRBD1 (6 bases). The V gene's germline CDR1 is SGHKS and CDR2 YYEKEE (reference sequence). The V gene lost 3 bases and the J gene lost 10 bases, with 22 bases spanning the gap. The CDR3 extends over 15 amino acids. The chain's CDR3 is CASSWDRGAQSRAFF. The CDR3 coding sequence is TGTGCCAGCAGCTGGGACCGGGGGGCGCAGTCCCGAGCTTTCTTT.

This sequence joins TRBV20-1 and TRBJ2-7, with D hard to call. The ends were cut back, 0 bases at V and 7 bases at J, with 4 bases in the middle. The CDR3 contains 10 residues. Germline CDR1 is DFQATT and CDR2 is SNEGSKA (reference sequence). CDR3: CSARDLEQYV. CDR3 sequence (DNA): TGCAGTGCTAGAGATTTGGAGCAGTACGTC.